Below, 32 T cell receptor beta chains from the same sample are listed, as sequenced in a study of graft-versus-host responses after intestinal transplantation. The protocol was immunoSEQ multiplex PCR, while the TCRdb copy is restricted to in-frame clones and leaves out a portion. The table has 57,000 or so clones, around 91% seen once; the top ten hold approximately 2.9%. Sequences were derived from PBMCs, sampled roughly 120 days after intestinal transplantation. These receptors were collected from a human patient who received an intestinal transplant, so some T cells may come from the graft donor.

The chain uses TRBV19 and TRBJ2-7, with D possibly being TRBD1 (6 bases). The V end lost 5 bases, the J end lost 7 bases, and 12 bases lay between the germline ends. Germline loops: CDR1 LNHDA, CDR2 SQIVND (reference sequence). The CDR3 covers 12 residues. The CDR3 sequence: CASSLIGGEQYF. The CDR3 region has the DNA TGTGCCAGTAGTTTGATAGGGGGTGAGCAGTACTTC. The variable domain in full, completed from reference TRBV19 and TRBJ2-7, reads DGGITQSPKYLFRKEGQNVTLSCEQNLNHDAMYWYRQDPGQGLRLIYYSQIVNDFQKGDIAEGYSVSREKKESFPLTVTSAQKNPTAFYLCASSLIGGEQYFGPGTRLTVT.

This chain joins TRBV28 and TRBJ2-2, with D possibly being TRBD2 (7 bases). The CDR3 contains 15 residues. CDR1 MDHEN and CDR2 SYDVKM come from the germline V gene. The V end was cut by 6 bases, the J end by 7 bases, with 18 bases between. CDR3 region: CASSPWGGADGELFF. CDR3 nucleotides: TGTGCCAGCAGCCCTTGGGGGGGCGCAGACGGGGAGCTGTTTTTT.

The rearrangement joins TRBV7-2 to TRBJ2-7; the match to TRBD2 covers 9 bases. Germline V gene lookup returns CDR1 SGHTA and CDR2 FQGNSA. The CDR3 is 15 residues long. V trimming: 5 bases; J trimming: 4 bases; junction bases outside the gene matches: 9. CDR3 loop: CASSPGWGLAYEQYF. For the CDR3, the DNA is TGTGCCAGCAGCCCAGGCTGGGGACTAGCTTACGAGCAGTACTTC.

This clone has just a few counts. V usage is TRBV28 and J usage is TRBJ1-6; D gene uncertain. CDR3 length: 13 amino acids. Germline lookup yields CDR1 MDHEN and CDR2 SYDVKM. Trimming stripped 2 bases from V and 7 bases from J, with 6 bases between. This chain's CDR3 is CASSLVGNSPLHF. CDR3 DNA: TGTGCCAGCAGTTTAGTGGGGAATTCACCCCTCCACTTT.

The genes are TRBV27 and TRBJ2-7; TRBD1 aligns across 9 bases. Looked up from germline, CDR1 is MNHEY and CDR2 is SMNVEV (reference sequence). CDR3 size: 16 residues. The junction had 8 bases not matched to a gene; V was cut back by 5 bases and J by 0 bases. The DNA of the CDR3 is TGTGCCAGCAGTCCCGGGACAGGGACGAGCTCCTACGAGCAGTACTTC. Amino acid sequence: CASSPGTGTSSYEQYF.

This clone has a single count. The same CDR3 can be traced to other DNA sequences in this sample. The CDR3 is CASSSPGQGGAFF. CDR3 bases: TGTGCCAGCAGTTCGCCGGGACAGGGGGGAGCTTTCTTT. V gene TRBV27 combines with J gene TRBJ1-1, with TRBD1 matching over 11 bases. The V and J ends lost 4 bases and 10 bases, in that order; junction bases with no gene match: 5. CDR1 MNHEY and CDR2 SMNVEV come from the germline V gene (reference sequence). The CDR3 contains 13 residues.

This clone was seen just once. The chain carries TRBV6-4 and TRBJ2-7; the D gene could be TRBD1 or TRBD2 (5 bases each). Germline V lookup: CDR1 MRHNA, CDR2 SNTAGT. Trimming pared 5 bases from V and 6 bases from J, leaving 14 bases between. This CDR3 comprises 13 residues. CDR3 coding DNA: TGTGCCAGCAGTCGGGACCGCCTCGGCGAGCAGTACTTC. Its translation: CASSRDRLGEQYF.

The genes are TRBV27 and TRBJ1-1; perhaps TRBD1 as D (5 bases). Germline V CDR1 and CDR2: MNHEY, SMNVEV (reference sequence). The V end was cut by 3 bases, the J end by 1 base, with 18 bases between. The CDR3 consists of 17 residues. The CDR3 DNA reads as TGTGCCAGCAGTTTGGTTCCCCTACAGGCCGCGAACACTGAAGCTTTCTTT. Its translation: CASSLVPLQAANTEAFF.

The V call is TRBV19, the J call TRBJ1-6; TRBD1 is a possible D gene (6 bases). Germline V CDR1 and CDR2: LNHDA, SQIVND (reference sequence). V was trimmed by 0 bases and J by 6 bases, leaving 9 bases between them. This CDR3 comprises 15 residues. The CDR3 loop reads CASSIDGTFNSPLHF. Here the CDR3 DNA reads TGTGCCAGTAGTATAGACGGGACATTTAATTCACCCCTCCACTTT.

This chain joins TRBV4-1 and TRBJ2-3; no definite D call. This CDR3 region has 16 residues. V dropped 1 base and J dropped 0 bases, with 11 bases sitting between them. CDR1 and CDR2 (germline): MGHRA, YSYEKL. CDR3 residues: CASSQVSQPSTDTQYF. The DNA for the CDR3 is TGCGCCAGCAGCCAAGTAAGCCAGCCTAGCACAGATACGCAGTATTTT.

The rearrangement links TRBV5-1 to TRBJ2-7; possibly TRBD2 for D (5 bases). Deletions cut 1 base from V and 2 bases from J, with 10 bases between. This CDR3 contains 14 residues. The V gene's germline CDR1 is SGHRS and CDR2 YFSETQ. CDR3 protein: CASSLQTGAYEQYF. The DNA for the CDR3 is TGCGCCAGCAGCTTGCAGACCGGGGCCTACGAGCAGTACTTC.

CDR3 sequence reads: CASSIAVQETQYF. The CDR3 nucleotides read TGTGCCAGTAGTATAGCGGTTCAAGAGACCCAGTACTTC. The V and J genes are TRBV19 and TRBJ2-5, with D unresolved. The germline V gene encodes CDR1 LNHDA and CDR2 SQIVND (reference sequence). CDR3 length: 13 amino acids. The ends were cut back, 1 base at V and 2 bases at J, with 5 bases in the middle.

The chain joins TRBV11-2 to TRBJ2-1; a weak D match, TRBD2 (7 bases). CDR1 is SGHAT and CDR2 is FQNNGV in the germline V gene. The V end lost 2 bases, the J end lost 11 bases, and 19 bases lay between the germline ends. The CDR3 has 15 amino acids. The CDR3 DNA reads TGTGCCAGCAGCTTATCGGGGCCGGGGGGCAGGAAGCAGTTCTTC. As protein: CASSLSGPGGRKQFF.

The chain uses TRBV29-1 and TRBJ2-5; D is unclear. The ends were cut back, 3 bases at V and 0 bases at J, with 5 bases in the middle. From germline, CDR1 is SQVTM and CDR2 ANQGSEA. CDR3 length: 12 residues. The CDR3 nucleotides are TGCAGCGTTGATCCGAACCAAGAGACCCAGTACTTC. It is translated as CSVDPNQETQYF.

The genes are TRBV5-1 and TRBJ1-4; TRBD1 matches at 9 bases. The CDR3 loop spans 15 amino acids. Looked up from germline, CDR1 is SGHRS and CDR2 is YFSETQ. The junction had 5 bases not matched to a gene; V was cut back by 0 bases and J by 8 bases. CDR3 nucleotides: TGCGCCAGCAGCTTGGCTAGGACAGGGGACGAAAAACTGTTTTTT. Translating gives CASSLARTGDEKLFF.

The genes are TRBV7-9 and TRBJ2-3, with 11 bases matching TRBD2. V dropped 2 bases and J dropped 2; count of bases not matched to a gene: 3. The germline gives CDR1 SEHNR, CDR2 FQNEAQ (reference sequence). The CDR3 has 16 residues. The CDR3 here is CASSLLAGGNTDTQYF. As DNA, the CDR3 is TGTGCCAGCAGCTTACTAGCGGGGGGAAACACAGATACGCAGTATTTT.

The CDR3 DNA is TGTGCCAGCAGCCGGGGACAGCTCGCCTACGAGCAGTACTTC. This sequence encodes CASSRGQLAYEQYF. J is TRBJ2-7 and V is TRBV5-4, with 7 bases matching TRBD1. CDR3 size: 14 residues. The germline V gene encodes CDR1 SGHNT and CDR2 YYREEE (reference sequence). Trimming cost V 4 bases and J 2 bases; bases outside gene matches: 6.

The chain links TRBV4-1 to TRBJ2-6; D gene uncertain. Germline-derived CDR1 and CDR2 are MGHRA and YSYEKL. The CDR3 is 15 amino acids. Trimming removed 1 base at V and 0 bases at J, with 4 bases between. CDR3 bases: TGCGCCAGCAGCCAAGGATTCTCTGGGGCCAACGTCCTGACTTTC. This encodes CASSQGFSGANVLTF.

This chain uses TRBV19 with TRBJ2-1; tentative D call: TRBD1 (5 bases). The germline CDR1 and CDR2 sequences are LNHDA and SQIVND (reference sequence). The CDR3 has 13 amino acids. V lost 2 bases and J 5 bases, leaving 7 bases between the germline ends. CDR3: CASSIRTNNEQFF. The CDR3 DNA is TGTGCCAGTAGTATACGGACAAACAATGAGCAGTTCTTC.

The V gene is TRBV6-1, the J gene TRBJ1-1; D unclear. This CDR3 is 14 amino acids long. V lost 2 bases to trimming and J lost 1 base, with 8 bases between them. In germline, CDR1 is MNHNS, CDR2 SASEGT. CDR3 protein: CASSERGQNTEAFF. DNA of the CDR3: TGTGCCAGCAGTGAACGGGGTCAGAACACTGAAGCTTTCTTT.

The chain carries TRBV27 and TRBJ2-3; possible D gene TRBD2, 6 bases. V was pared by 8 bases and J by 1 base, with 13 bases between. The CDR3 has 14 residues. Germline V gene data show CDR1 as MNHEY and CDR2 as SMNVEV (reference sequence). The CDR3 sequence: CASSRAGRTDTQYF. The CDR3 bases are TGTGCCAGCTCGCGGGCGGGGCGCACAGATACGCAGTATTTT.

The chain has TRBV7-9 and TRBJ2-5; TRBD2 agrees at 10 bases. The CDR3 extends over 15 amino acids. J lost 5 bases, V lost 2 bases, and 5 bases had no gene match. CDR1 SEHNR and CDR2 FQNEAQ come from the germline V gene (reference sequence). The CDR3 region has the DNA TGTGCCAGCAGCTTAACTAGCGGGATCGAGGAGACCCAGTACTTC. Residues: CASSLTSGIEETQYF.

This clone was seen once. This chain links TRBV28 with TRBJ1-5; a weak D match, TRBD1 (5 bases). The CDR3 loop spans 15 amino acids. V was shortened by 3 bases and J by 6 bases, with 15 bases between the two germline ends. The germline gives CDR1 MDHEN, CDR2 SYDVKM. DNA of the CDR3: TGTGCCAGCAGTTTTTTAGGGGAGGACACTCAGCCCCAGCATTTT. It encodes CASSFLGEDTQPQHF.

The chain joins TRBV19 to TRBJ1-6; 8 positions match TRBD1. The J segment lost 7 bases and the V segment lost 7 bases, leaving 15 bases of the junction unmatched. The V gene's germline CDR1 is LNHDA and CDR2 SQIVND (reference sequence). CDR3 size: 17 residues. The CDR3 sequence is CASNPQGGQGPNSPLHF. The CDR3 DNA is TGTGCCAGTAACCCTCAAGGCGGACAGGGTCCAAATTCACCCCTCCACTTT.

The J gene is TRBJ1-6, the V gene TRBV27; perhaps TRBD1 as D (6 bases). Germline V gives CDR1 MNHEY, CDR2 SMNVEV (reference sequence). V lost 0 bases, J lost 14 bases, and 23 bases lay in between. The CDR3 contains 17 residues. For the CDR3, the DNA is TGTGCCAGCAGTTTATCGCAGCGGGACACGAGTTTTTTGGCCCTCCACTTT. It is translated as CASSLSQRDTSFLALHF.

This clone was recorded only once. This sequence joins TRBV7-2 and TRBJ1-6, with D maybe TRBD1 (6 bases). The CDR3 covers 16 residues. The V end lost 1 base, the J end lost 11 bases, and 18 bases lay between the germline ends. The germline gives CDR1 SGHTA, CDR2 FQGNSA. For the CDR3, the DNA is TGTGCCAGCAGCTTAGGCGCGCTGGGGGCAGGGGCACCCCTCCACTTT. Translated, it gives CASSLGALGAGAPLHF.

In its sample, this clone was seen once. This rearrangement joins TRBV6-1 to TRBJ1-2; TRBD1 is a possible D gene (5 bases). The V gene's germline CDR1 is MNHNS and CDR2 SASEGT. The CDR3 sequence is 14 residues long. V gave up 8 bases and J gave up 3 bases, with 16 bases separating them. The CDR3 spells CASAREAIYYGYTF. CDR3 DNA sequence: TGTGCCAGCGCCAGGGAGGCCATATACTATGGCTACACCTTC.

The J gene is TRBJ2-5, the V gene TRBV20-1, with D hard to call. The V end was cut by 3 bases, the J end by 5 bases, with 4 bases between. Germline loops: CDR1 DFQATT, CDR2 SNEGSKA (reference sequence). CDR3 length: 10 amino acids. CDR3 sequence: CSASHETQYF. The CDR3 DNA is TGCAGTGCTAGTCACGAGACCCAGTACTTC.

The chain recombines TRBV7-9 with TRBJ2-1; D may be TRBD1 or TRBD2 (5 bases each). The CDR3 is 13 residues long. Germline V CDR1 and CDR2: SEHNR, FQNEAQ (reference sequence). Trimming left V 7 bases short and J 5 bases short, with 12 bases between. CDR3 sequence: CASMGDPNNEQFF. As DNA, the CDR3 is TGTGCCAGCATGGGGGACCCGAACAATGAGCAGTTCTTC.

This clone showed up just once. V gene TRBV13 combines with J gene TRBJ2-7; no definite D call. This CDR3 is 11 amino acids long. Trimming removed 3 bases from V and 0 bases from J, with 0 bases in between. In germline, CDR1 is PRHDT, CDR2 FYEKMQ (reference sequence). This chain's CDR3 is CASSFSYEQYF. The CDR3 DNA follows: TGTGCCAGCAGCTTCTCCTACGAGCAGTACTTC.

V gene TRBV15 combines with J gene TRBJ2-4; 10 bases are a match to TRBD2. CDR1 LNHNV and CDR2 YYDKDF come from the germline V gene (reference sequence). The CDR3 totals 16 residues. V shed 3 bases and J 7 bases; nucleotides not matched to a gene: 9. The CDR3 reads CATSRVAGGFGNIQYF. The CDR3 DNA follows: TGTGCCACCAGCAGGGTAGCGGGAGGATTCGGGAACATTCAGTACTTC.

The rearrangement uses TRBV5-4 and TRBJ1-5; 10 bases map to TRBD1. The CDR3 extends over 14 amino acids. The V segment lost 2 bases and the J segment 5 bases; nucleotides outside the gene matches: 1. CDR1 SGHNT and CDR2 YYREEE come from the germline V gene (reference sequence). CDR3 sequence (DNA): TGTGCCAGCAGCTTAGGGACAGGGGATCAGCCCCAGCATTTT. It yields the protein CASSLGTGDQPQHF.